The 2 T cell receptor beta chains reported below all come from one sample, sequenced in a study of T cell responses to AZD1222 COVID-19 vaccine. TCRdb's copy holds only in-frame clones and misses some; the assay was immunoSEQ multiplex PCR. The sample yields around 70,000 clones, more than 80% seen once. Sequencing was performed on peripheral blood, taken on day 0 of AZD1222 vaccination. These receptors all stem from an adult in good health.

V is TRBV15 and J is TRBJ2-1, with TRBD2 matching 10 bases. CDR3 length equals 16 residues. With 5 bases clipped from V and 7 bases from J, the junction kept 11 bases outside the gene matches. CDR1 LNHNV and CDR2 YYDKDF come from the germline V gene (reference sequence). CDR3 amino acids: CATSLDGLAGVNEQFF. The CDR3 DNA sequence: TGTGCCACCAGCTTGGACGGGCTAGCGGGGGTAAATGAGCAGTTCTTC.

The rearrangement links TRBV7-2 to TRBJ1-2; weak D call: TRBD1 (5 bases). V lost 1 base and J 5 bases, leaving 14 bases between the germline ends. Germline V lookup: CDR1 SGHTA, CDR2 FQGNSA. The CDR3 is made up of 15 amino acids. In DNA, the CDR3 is TGTGCCAGCAGCTTAGACCAGGGCCAGCATTATGGCTACACCTTC. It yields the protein CASSLDQGQHYGYTF.